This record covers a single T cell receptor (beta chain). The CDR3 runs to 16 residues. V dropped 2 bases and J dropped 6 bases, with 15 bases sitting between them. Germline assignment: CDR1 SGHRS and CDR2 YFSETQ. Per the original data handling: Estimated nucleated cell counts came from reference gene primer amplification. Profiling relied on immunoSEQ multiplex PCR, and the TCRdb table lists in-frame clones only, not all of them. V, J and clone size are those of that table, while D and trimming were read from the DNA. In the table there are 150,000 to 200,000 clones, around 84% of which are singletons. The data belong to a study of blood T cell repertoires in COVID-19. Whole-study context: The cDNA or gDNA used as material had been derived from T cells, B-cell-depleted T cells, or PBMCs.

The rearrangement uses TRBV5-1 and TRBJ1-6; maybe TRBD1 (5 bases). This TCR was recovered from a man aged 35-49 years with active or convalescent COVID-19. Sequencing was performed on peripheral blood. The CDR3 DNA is TGCGCCAGCAGCTTACATCTAGGGCAGGGTAATTCACCCCTCCACTTT. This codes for CASSLHLGQGNSPLHF.